Given below is one T cell receptor beta chain in context. These data come from a study of T cells in narcolepsy. Per germline, CDR1 SGHNT and CDR2 YYREEE (reference sequence). The CDR3 is made up of 15 amino acids. The trim removed 4 bases at V and 8 bases at J, leaving 14 bases unmatched. Libraries were prepared by immunoSEQ multiplex PCR; TCRdb keeps only in-frame clonotypes and omits some of them. The data show nearly 35,000 clones, 81% seen once. The specimen sequenced was memory (CD45RA-) CD4+ T cells from blood. The TCR sequence derives from a human donor in good health. The J gene is TRBJ1-2, the V gene TRBV5-4, with 7 nucleotides matching TRBD1. The CDR3 coding sequence is TGTGCCAGCAGCCCAAGACAGGGAGCTGACTCAGGCTACACCTTC. It is translated as CASSPRQGADSGYTF.